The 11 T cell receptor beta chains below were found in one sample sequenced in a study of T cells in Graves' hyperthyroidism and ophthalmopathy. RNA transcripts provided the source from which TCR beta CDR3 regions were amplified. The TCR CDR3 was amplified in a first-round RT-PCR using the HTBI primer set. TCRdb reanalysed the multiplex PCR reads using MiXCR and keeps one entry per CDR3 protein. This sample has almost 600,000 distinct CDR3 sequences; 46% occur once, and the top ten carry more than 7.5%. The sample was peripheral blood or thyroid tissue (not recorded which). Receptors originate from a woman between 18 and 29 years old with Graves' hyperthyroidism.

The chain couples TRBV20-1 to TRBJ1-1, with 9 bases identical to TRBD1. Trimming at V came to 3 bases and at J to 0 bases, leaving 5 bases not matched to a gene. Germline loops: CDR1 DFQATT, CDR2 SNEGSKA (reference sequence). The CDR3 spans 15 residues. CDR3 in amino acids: CSASVGTGMNTEAFF. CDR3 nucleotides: TGCAGTGCTAGCGTAGGGACAGGGATGAACACTGAAGCTTTCTTT.

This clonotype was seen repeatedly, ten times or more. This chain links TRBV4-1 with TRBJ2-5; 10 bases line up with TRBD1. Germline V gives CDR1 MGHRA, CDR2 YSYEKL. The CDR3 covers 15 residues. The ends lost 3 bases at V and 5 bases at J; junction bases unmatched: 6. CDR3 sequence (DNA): TGCGCCAGCAGCCAGGGTCCGGGACAGGGGGAGACCCAGTACTTC. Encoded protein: CASSQGPGQGETQYF.

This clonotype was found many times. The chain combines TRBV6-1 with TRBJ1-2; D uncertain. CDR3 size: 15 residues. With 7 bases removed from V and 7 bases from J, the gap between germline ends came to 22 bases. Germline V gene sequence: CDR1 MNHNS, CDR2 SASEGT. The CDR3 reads CASIRTFLFNSGYTF. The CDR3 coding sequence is TGTGCCAGCATTCGGACCTTCCTTTTCAATTCTGGCTACACCTTC.

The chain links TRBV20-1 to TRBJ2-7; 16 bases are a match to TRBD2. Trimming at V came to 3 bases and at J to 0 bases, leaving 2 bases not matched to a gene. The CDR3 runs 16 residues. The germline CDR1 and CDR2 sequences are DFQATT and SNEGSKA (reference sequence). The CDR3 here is CSARGTSGRASYEQYF. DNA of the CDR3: TGCAGTGCTAGGGGGACTAGCGGGAGGGCCTCCTACGAGCAGTACTTC.

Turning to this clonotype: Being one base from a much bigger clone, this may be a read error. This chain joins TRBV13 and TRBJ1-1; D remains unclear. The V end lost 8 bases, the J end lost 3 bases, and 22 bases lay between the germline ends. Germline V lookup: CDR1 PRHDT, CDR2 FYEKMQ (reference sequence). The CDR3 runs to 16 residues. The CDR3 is CASGRFSYLNHTEAFF. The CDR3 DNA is TGTGCCAGCGGCCGCTTTTCGTACCTAAACCACACTGAAGCTTTCTTT.

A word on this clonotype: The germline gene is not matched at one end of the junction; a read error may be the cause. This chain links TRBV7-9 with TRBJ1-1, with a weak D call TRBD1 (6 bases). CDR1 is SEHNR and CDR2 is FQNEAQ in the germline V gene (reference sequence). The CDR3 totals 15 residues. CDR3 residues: CASSRAGDKNNEAFF. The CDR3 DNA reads TGTGCCAGCAGCCGAGCGGGGGACAAGAACAATGAAGCTTTCTTT. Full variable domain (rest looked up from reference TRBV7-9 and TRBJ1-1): DTGVSQNPRHKITKRGQNVTFRCDPISEHNRLYWYRQTLGQGPEFLTYFQNEAQLEKSRLLSDRFSAERPKGSFSTLEIQRTEQGDSAMYLCASSRAGDKNNEAFFGQGTRLTVV.

The CDR3 nucleotides read TGCGCCAGCAGTGGGACTAGCGGGGTTCCCTTACGGAATGAGCAGTTCTTC. It codes for CASSGTSGVPLRNEQFF. The chain is built from TRBV10-1 and TRBJ2-1, with 12 bases fitting TRBD2. This CDR3 contains 17 residues. CDR1 is WNHNN and CDR2 is SYGVQD in the germline V gene (reference sequence). The junction had 11 bases not matched to a gene; V was cut back by 4 bases and J by 7 bases.

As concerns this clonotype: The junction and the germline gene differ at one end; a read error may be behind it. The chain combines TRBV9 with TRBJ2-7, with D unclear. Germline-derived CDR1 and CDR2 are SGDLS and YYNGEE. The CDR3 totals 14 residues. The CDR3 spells CASSVEDGSYAQYF. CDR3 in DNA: TGTGCCAGCAGCGTCGAGGATGGCTCCTACGCGCAGTACTTC. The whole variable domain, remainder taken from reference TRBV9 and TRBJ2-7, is DSGVTQTPKHLITATGQRVTLRCSPRSGDLSVYWYQQSLDQGLQFLIQYYNGEERAKGNILERFSAQQFPDLHSELNLSSLELGDSALYFCASSVEDGSYAQYFGPGTRLTVT.

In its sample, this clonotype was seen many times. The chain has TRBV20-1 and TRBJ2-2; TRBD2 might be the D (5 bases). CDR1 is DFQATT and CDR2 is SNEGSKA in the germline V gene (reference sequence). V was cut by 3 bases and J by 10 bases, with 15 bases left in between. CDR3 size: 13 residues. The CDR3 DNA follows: TGCAGTGCTAGCTCAGGACTGTTTGAGGAGCTGTTTTTT. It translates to CSASSGLFEELFF.

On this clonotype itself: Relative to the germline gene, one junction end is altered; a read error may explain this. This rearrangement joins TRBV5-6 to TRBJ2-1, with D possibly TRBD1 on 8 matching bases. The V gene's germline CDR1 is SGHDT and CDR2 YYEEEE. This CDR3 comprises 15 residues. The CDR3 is CASSLTTGEGNEQFF. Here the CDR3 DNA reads TGTGCCAGCAGCCTAACGACAGGGGAGGGCAATGAGCAGTTCTTT.

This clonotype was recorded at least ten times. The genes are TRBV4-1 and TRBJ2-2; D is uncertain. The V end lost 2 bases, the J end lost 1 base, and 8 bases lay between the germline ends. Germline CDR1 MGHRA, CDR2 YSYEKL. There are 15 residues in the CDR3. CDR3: CASSQKAGNTGELFF. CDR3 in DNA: TGCGCCAGCAGCCAAAAGGCAGGGAACACCGGGGAGCTGTTTTTT.